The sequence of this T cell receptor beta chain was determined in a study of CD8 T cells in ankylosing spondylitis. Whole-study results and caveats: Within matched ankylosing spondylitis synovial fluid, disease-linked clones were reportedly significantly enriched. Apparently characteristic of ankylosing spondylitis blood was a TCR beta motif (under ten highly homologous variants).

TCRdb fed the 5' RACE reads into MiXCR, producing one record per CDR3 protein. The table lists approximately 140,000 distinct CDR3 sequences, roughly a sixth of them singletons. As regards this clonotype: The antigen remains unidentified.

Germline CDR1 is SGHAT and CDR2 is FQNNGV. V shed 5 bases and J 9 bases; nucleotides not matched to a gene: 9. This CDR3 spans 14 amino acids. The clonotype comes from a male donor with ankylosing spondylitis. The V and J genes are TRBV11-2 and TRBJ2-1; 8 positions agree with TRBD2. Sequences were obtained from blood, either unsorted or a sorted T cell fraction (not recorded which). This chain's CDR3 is CASSPRTSSSEQFF. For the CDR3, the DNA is TGTGCCAGCAGCCCCCGGACTAGCTCGAGTGAGCAGTTCTTC.